The following is a TCR beta chain sequence with its context. Its antigen remains unknown. This entry comes from a study of cytomegalovirus exposure and HLA in healthy donors. For the study at large: Clustering assigned about four fifths of the roughly 380 genotyped donors to the Caucasian-associated ancestry cluster.

In the PCR, 60 Vbeta and 13 Jbeta primers were used. The protocol was immunoSEQ multiplex PCR, while the TCRdb copy is restricted to in-frame clones and leaves out a portion. The data hold about 150,000 clones, with around 75% observed a single time. The CDR3 loop spans 15 amino acids. Trimming took off 0 bases at V and 1 base at J, with 8 bases between the two ends. CDR1 and CDR2 (germline): SGHDT, YYEEEE. Whole-study findings and limits: When presence/absence was analysed, sequencing depth was taken to be roughly uniform across donors. Available immune exposure information covered CMV serostatus only.

Sequencing was done on a sample of PBMCs. The V call is TRBV5-6, the J call TRBJ2-1, with D maybe TRBD2 (6 bases). The TCR was taken from a human donor in good health. The CDR3 here is CASSLEEGSYNEQFF. CDR3 DNA sequence: TGTGCCAGCAGCTTGGAGGAGGGATCCTACAATGAGCAGTTCTTC. Together with reference TRBV5-6 and TRBJ2-1, the CDR3 gives the full variable domain: DAGVTQSPTHLIKTRGQQVTLRCSPKSGHDTVSWYQQALGQGPQFIFQYYEEEERQRGNFPDRFSGHQFPNYSSELNVNALLLGDSALYLCASSLEEGSYNEQFFGPGTRLTVL.